Following are 14 T cell receptor beta chains from one sample sequenced in a study of blood T cells in healthy people across ages (dated by TCRdb to between 2014 and 2016). Library generation was performed with 5' RACE. Sequencing was performed on an Illumina HiSeq 2500. A second PCR of roughly 6 to 11 cycles was run with a J-beta primer mix and a sample-barcoded 5' primer. TCRdb reanalyzed the raw reads on its own, using fastp at Q25 for trimming and MiXCR for clone calling, and kept in-frame beta chains. Each entry merges the rows of one CDR3 protein and shows their most common DNA and genes. The table for this sample lists some 750,000 distinct CDR3 sequences; approximately 21% of them were counted only once. The top ten clonotypes cover under 25% of the sample. The sample consisted of blood. The receptors were sampled from a man in his 70s in good health.

In this sample, this clonotype turned up a few times. The chain uses TRBV12-3 or TRBV12-4 and TRBJ2-7; TRBD1 is a possible D gene (7 bases). The CDR3 is 13 amino acids. V lost 4 bases to trimming and J lost 6 bases, with 13 bases between them. The CDR3 coding sequence is TGTGCCAGCAGTTCAGCAGGGGGGATCGAGCAGTACTTC. Protein product: CASSSAGGIEQYF.

This clonotype was seen a few times. The genes are TRBV6-5 and TRBJ2-7, with a weak D call TRBD1 (6 bases). This CDR3 comprises 14 residues. Trimming shortened V by 5 bases and J by 4 bases, and 15 bases separated the two germline ends. Germline loops: CDR1 MNHEY, CDR2 SVGAGI. The CDR3, as DNA: TGTGCCAGCAGTAAATACCTGGACAGTTACGAGCAGTACGTC. This codes for CASSKYLDSYEQYV.

This sequence joins TRBV5-1 and TRBJ1-2; TRBD1 aligns across 8 bases. The V segment lost 2 bases and the J segment 1 base; nucleotides outside the gene matches: 13. CDR3 length: 18 residues. Germline assignment: CDR1 SGHRS and CDR2 YFSETQ. The CDR3 protein is CASSFSYPGQVVNYGYTF. The CDR3 bases are TGCGCCAGCAGCTTCTCCTATCCGGGACAGGTAGTTAACTATGGCTACACCTTC.

This clonotype was observed a handful of times. The chain combines TRBV20-1 with TRBJ2-7; possible D gene TRBD1, 5 bases. This CDR3 contains 13 residues. Trimming took 6 bases from V and 3 from J, leaving 15 bases between them. In germline, CDR1 is DFQATT, CDR2 SNEGSKA (reference sequence). Here the CDR3 DNA reads TGCAGTGCCTCTCAAGGGCAGGGCTACGAGCAGTACTTC. This encodes CSASQGQGYEQYF.

This clonotype was seen a few times. This rearrangement joins TRBV7-9 to TRBJ1-2; D remains unclear. The CDR3 has 15 residues. V was clipped by 1 base and J by 2 bases, with 11 bases between them. Germline assignment: CDR1 SEHNR and CDR2 FQNEAQ (reference sequence). The CDR3 reads CASSLVGPANYGYTF. In DNA form, the CDR3 reads TGTGCCAGCAGCTTAGTTGGCCCAGCAAACTATGGCTACACCTTC.

The gene calls are TRBV20-1 and TRBJ1-3; tentatively, D is TRBD1 (5 bases). V was trimmed by 6 bases and J by 0 bases, leaving 9 bases between them. Looked up from germline, CDR1 is DFQATT and CDR2 is SNEGSKA (reference sequence). There are 13 residues in the CDR3. CDR3: CSANGASGNTIYF. DNA for the CDR3: TGCAGTGCCAACGGGGCCTCTGGAAACACCATATATTTT.

The chain links TRBV2 to TRBJ2-1; 9 positions match TRBD2. The DNA matches TRBJ2-5 better at its end, which makes the J call doubtful. The CDR3 runs 14 residues. Germline V gives CDR1 SNHLY, CDR2 FYNNEI. The CDR3 loop reads CASTTSGATETQYF. The CDR3 DNA sequence: TGTGCCAGCACGACTAGCGGAGCTACAGAGACCCAGTACTTC.

J is TRBJ2-1 and V is TRBV10-3; D gene ambiguous. Near its end, the DNA agrees better with TRBJ2-5, so the J call may be wrong. Looked up from germline, CDR1 is ENHRY and CDR2 is SYGVKD. The CDR3 has 13 residues. Written as DNA, the CDR3 is TGTGCCATCAGTGATAGCTTACAAGAGACCCAGTACTTC. Its protein is CAISDSLQETQYF.

This clonotype was seen only a few times. One junction end disagrees with the germline gene, perhaps due to a read error. The V gene is TRBV18, the J gene TRBJ2-5; D not certain. The CDR3 consists of 13 residues. Germline lookup yields CDR1 KGHSH and CDR2 LQKENI. Written as DNA, the CDR3 is TGTGCCGGCTCACCACTCGAGCGAGAGACCCAGTACTTC. Translation: CAGSPLERETQYF.

The chain combines TRBV5-1 with TRBJ1-1; D not resolved. The CDR3 loop spans 14 amino acids. Deletions cut 0 bases from V and 10 bases from J, with 16 bases between. Germline CDR1 SGHRS, CDR2 YFSETQ. The CDR3 nucleotides are TGCGCCAGCAGCTTGGCCGGGCAGCAGGTCTCAGCTTTCTTT. This translates into CASSLAGQQVSAFF.

This clonotype was seen a handful of times. The chain joins TRBV5-1 to TRBJ2-3; 7 bases are shared with TRBD2. The CDR3 consists of 15 residues. With 4 bases clipped from V and 2 bases from J, the junction kept 7 bases outside the gene matches. Germline CDR1 and CDR2: SGHRS and YFSETQ. CDR3 loop: CASSPGTINTDTQYF. The CDR3 nucleotides read TGCGCCAGCAGCCCCGGGACTATCAACACAGATACGCAGTATTTT.

V is TRBV11-3 and J is TRBJ2-3; D may be TRBD1 (6 bases). The V end was cut by 3 bases, the J end by 6 bases, with 13 bases between. The CDR3 spans 14 residues. Germline V gene lookup returns CDR1 SGHNT and CDR2 YENEEA. CDR3 loop: CASSLGRGYDTQYF. The DNA for the CDR3 is TGTGCCAGCAGCTTGGGCAGGGGATACGATACGCAGTATTTT.

This chain joins TRBV4-2 and TRBJ1-1; D gene uncertain. The CDR3 has 15 amino acids. Trimming took off 0 bases at V and 0 bases at J, with 8 bases between the two ends. Germline V gene lookup returns CDR1 LGHNA and CDR2 YNFKEQ. The CDR3 DNA follows: TGTGCCAGCAGCCAAGAACGGCAGATGAACACTGAAGCTTTCTTT. It specifies CASSQERQMNTEAFF.

The chain uses TRBV20-1 and TRBJ2-5; 7 nucleotides match TRBD2. This CDR3 has 14 residues. The germline V gene has CDR1 DFQATT and CDR2 SNEGSKA (reference sequence). V was pared by 3 bases and J by 1 base, with 5 bases of the junction left unmatched. The CDR3, as DNA: TGCAGTGCTAGCAGAGCGGGATTCCAAGAGACCCAGTACTTC. Protein sequence: CSASRAGFQETQYF.